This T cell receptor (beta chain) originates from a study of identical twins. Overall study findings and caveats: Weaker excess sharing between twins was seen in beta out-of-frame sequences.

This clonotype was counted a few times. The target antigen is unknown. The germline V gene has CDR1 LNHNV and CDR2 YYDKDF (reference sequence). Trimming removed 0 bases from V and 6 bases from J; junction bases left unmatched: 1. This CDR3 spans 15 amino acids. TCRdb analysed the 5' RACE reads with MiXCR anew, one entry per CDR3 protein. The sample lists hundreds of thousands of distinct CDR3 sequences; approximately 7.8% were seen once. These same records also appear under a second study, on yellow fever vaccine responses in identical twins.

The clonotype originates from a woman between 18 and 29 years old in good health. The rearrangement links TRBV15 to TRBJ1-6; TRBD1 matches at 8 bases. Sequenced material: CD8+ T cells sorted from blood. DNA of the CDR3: TGTGCCACCAGCAGAGACGGACAGGGTAATTCACCCCTCCACTTT. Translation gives CATSRDGQGNSPLHF.